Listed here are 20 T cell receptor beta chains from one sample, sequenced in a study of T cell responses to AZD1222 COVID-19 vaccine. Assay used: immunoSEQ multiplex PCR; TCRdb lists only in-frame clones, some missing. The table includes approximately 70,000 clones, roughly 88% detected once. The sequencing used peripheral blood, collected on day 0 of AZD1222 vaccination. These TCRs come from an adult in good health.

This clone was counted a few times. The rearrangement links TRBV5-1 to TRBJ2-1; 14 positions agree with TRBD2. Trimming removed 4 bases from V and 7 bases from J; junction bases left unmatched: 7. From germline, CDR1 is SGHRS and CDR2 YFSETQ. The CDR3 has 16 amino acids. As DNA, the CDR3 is TGCGCCAGCAGCGCCGGACTAGCGGGAGGACGAAATGAGCAGTTCTTC. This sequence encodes CASSAGLAGGRNEQFF.

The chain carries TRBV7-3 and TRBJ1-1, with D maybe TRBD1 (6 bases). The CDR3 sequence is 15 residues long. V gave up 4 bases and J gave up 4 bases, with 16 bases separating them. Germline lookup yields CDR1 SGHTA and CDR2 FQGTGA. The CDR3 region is CASSSGGSRVTEAFF. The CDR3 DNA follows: TGTGCCAGCAGCTCCGGGGGCAGTCGTGTCACTGAAGCTTTCTTT. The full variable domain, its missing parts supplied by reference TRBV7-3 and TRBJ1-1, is GAGVSQTPSNKVTEKGKYVELRCDPISGHTALYWYRQSLGQGPEFLIYFQGTGAADDSGLPNDRFFAVRPEGSVSTLKIQRTERGDSAVYLCASSSGGSRVTEAFFGQGTRLTVV.

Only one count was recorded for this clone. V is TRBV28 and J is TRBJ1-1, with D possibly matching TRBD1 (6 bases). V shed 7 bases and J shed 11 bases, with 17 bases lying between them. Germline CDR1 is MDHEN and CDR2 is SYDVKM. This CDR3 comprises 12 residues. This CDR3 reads CASTVGGRGAFF. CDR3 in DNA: TGTGCCAGCACCGTAGGGGGGCGGGGGGCTTTCTTT.

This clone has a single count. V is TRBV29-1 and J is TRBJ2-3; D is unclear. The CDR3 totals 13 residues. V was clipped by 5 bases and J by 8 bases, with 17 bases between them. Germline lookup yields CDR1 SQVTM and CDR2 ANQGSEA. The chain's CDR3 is CSVWLRLNLTQYF. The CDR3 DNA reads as TGCAGCGTTTGGTTGAGGCTGAACCTTACGCAGTATTTT.

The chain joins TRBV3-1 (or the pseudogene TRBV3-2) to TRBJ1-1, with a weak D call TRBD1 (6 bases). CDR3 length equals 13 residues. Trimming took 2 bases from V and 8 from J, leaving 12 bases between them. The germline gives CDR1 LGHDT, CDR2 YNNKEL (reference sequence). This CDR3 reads CASSQNTGIEAFF. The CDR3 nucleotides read TGTGCCAGCAGCCAAAACACAGGGATAGAAGCTTTCTTT.

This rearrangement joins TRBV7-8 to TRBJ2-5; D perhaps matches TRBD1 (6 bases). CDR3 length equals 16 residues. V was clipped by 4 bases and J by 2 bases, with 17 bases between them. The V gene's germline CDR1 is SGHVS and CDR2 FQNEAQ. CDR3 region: CASSSNRDTIQETQYF. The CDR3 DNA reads TGTGCCAGCAGCTCGAACCGGGACACGATACAAGAGACCCAGTACTTC.

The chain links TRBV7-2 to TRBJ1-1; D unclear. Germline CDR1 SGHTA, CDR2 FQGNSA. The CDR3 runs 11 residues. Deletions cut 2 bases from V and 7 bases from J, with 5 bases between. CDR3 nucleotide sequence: TGTGCCAGCAGCTTAAGCCGTGAAGCTTTCTTT. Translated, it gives CASSLSREAFF.

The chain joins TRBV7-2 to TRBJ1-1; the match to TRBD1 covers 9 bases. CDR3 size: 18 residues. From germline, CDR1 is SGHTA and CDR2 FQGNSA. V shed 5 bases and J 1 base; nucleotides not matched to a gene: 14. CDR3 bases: TGTGCCAGCAGCATCGACAGGGGGAAACAAGGTAGGAACACTGAAGCTTTCTTT. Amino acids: CASSIDRGKQGRNTEAFF.

The CDR3 DNA is TGTGCCAGCAGTTTTGTGGCACCATACAATGAGCAGTTCTTC. Translating gives CASSFVAPYNEQFF. The rearrangement uses TRBV28 and TRBJ2-1; no definite D call. Trimming cost V 3 bases and J 4 bases, with 10 bases left between them. Germline loops: CDR1 MDHEN, CDR2 SYDVKM. This CDR3 comprises 14 residues.

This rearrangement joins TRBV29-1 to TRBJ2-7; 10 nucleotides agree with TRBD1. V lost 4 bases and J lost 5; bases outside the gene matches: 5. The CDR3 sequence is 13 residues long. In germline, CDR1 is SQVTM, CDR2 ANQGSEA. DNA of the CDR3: TGCAGCGTTGGGCGGGACAGGGGCAACGAGCAGTACTTC. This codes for CSVGRDRGNEQYF.

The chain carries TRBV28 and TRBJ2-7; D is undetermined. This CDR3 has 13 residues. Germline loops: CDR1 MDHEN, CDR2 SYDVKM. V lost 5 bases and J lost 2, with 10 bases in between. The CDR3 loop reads CASSPQGTYEQYF. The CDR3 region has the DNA TGTGCCAGCAGTCCCCAAGGAACCTACGAGCAGTACTTC. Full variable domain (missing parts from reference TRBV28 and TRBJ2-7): DVKVTQSSRYLVKRTGEKVFLECVQDMDHENMFWYRQDPGLGLRLIYFSYDVKMKEKGDIPEGYSVSREKKERFSLILESASTNQTSMYLCASSPQGTYEQYFGPGTRLTVT.

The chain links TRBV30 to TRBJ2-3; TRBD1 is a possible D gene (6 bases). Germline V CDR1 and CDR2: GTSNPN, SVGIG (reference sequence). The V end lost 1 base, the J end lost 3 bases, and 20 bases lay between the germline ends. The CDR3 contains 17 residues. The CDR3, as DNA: TGTGCCTGGAGTGGGGCTAGGGGGACGATGGGGACAGATACGCAGTATTTT. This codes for CAWSGARGTMGTDTQYF.

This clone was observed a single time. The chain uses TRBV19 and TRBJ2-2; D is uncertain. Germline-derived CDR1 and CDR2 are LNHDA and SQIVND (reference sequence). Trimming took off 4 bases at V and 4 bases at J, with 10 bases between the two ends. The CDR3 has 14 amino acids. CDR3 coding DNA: TGTGCCAGTAGTACCCGATGGGCCACCGGGGAGCTGTTTTTT. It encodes CASSTRWATGELFF.

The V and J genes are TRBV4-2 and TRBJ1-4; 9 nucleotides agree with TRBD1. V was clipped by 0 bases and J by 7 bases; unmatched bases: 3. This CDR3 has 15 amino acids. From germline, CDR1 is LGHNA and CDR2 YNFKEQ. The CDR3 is CASSQEDRGSEKLFF. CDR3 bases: TGTGCCAGCAGCCAAGAGGACAGGGGATCTGAAAAACTGTTTTTT.

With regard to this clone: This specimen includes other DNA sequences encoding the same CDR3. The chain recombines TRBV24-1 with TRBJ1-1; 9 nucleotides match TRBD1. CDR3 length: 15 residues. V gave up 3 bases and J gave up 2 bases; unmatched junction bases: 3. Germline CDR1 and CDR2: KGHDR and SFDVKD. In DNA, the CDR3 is TGTGCCACCAGTGATCCGGGACAGGGTAACACTGAAGCTTTCTTT. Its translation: CATSDPGQGNTEAFF.

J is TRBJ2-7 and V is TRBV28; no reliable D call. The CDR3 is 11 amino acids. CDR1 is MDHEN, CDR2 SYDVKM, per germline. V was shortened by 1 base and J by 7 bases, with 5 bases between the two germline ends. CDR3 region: CASSLLAEQYF. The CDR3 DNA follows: TGTGCCAGCAGTTTATTGGCAGAGCAGTACTTC.

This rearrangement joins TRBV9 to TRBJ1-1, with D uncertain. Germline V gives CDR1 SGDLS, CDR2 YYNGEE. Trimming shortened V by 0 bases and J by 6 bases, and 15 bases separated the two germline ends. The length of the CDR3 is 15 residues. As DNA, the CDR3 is TGTGCCAGCAGCGTAGGACCCGGGAAAACCTCTGAAGCTTTCTTT. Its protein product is CASSVGPGKTSEAFF.

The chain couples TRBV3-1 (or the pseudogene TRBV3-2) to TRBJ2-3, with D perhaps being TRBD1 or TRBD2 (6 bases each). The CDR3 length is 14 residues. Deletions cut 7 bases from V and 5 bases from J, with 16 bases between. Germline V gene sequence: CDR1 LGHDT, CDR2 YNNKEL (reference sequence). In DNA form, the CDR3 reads TGTGCCAGCACTCCGGGGGCCTGGGGAGATACGCAGTATTTT. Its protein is CASTPGAWGDTQYF.

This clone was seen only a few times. CDR3 sequence: CASGLRTVGNTIYF. CDR3 sequence (DNA): TGTGCCAGCGGTCTTCGGACAGTTGGAAACACCATATATTTT. V usage is TRBV12-1 and J usage is TRBJ1-3; the D call in the table, TRBD1, was not verified against the DNA. TRBV12-1 is termed a pseudogene. This CDR3 has 14 amino acids.

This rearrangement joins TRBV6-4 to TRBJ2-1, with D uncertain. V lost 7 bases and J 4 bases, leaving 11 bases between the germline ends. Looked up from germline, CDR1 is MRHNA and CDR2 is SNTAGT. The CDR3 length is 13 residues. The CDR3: CASTTFSYNEQFF. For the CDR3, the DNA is TGTGCCAGCACCACTTTCTCGTACAATGAGCAGTTCTTC.